Shown below are 4 T cell receptor beta chains from a single sample sequenced in a study of T cells in Graves' hyperthyroidism and ophthalmopathy. Regions amplified from RNA transcripts were the TCR beta CDR3 regions. The HTBI set primed first-round TCR CDR3 RT-PCR. TCRdb called the multiplex PCR reads again in MiXCR, with one record for every CDR3 protein. Of around 580,000 distinct CDR3 sequences in the sample, over 15% were seen once. The sequencing input was blood. All receptors derive from a woman aged 18-35 years with Graves' hyperthyroidism.

At least ten counts were recorded for this clonotype. The chain recombines TRBV12-5 with TRBJ2-7; 7 nucleotides agree with TRBD1. CDR3 length: 12 residues. Germline-derived CDR1 and CDR2 are LGHNT and FRNRAP. J was trimmed by 9 bases and V by 5 bases; bases with no gene match: 7. CDR3 in DNA: TGTGCTAGTGGTACCCTACGACAGGGGCAGTACTTC. It yields the protein CASGTLRQGQYF.

This clonotype was counted many times. V and J are TRBV20-1 and TRBJ2-1; D gene ambiguous. CDR1 is DFQATT and CDR2 is SNEGSKA in the germline V gene (reference sequence). V lost 0 bases to trimming and J lost 1 base, with 10 bases between them. This CDR3 is 15 amino acids long. The DNA of the CDR3 is TGCAGTGCTAGAGATGGGATTGTATCCTACAATGAGCAGTTCTTC. It is translated as CSARDGIVSYNEQFF.

This chain joins TRBV4-2 and TRBJ2-5, with 7 bases identical to TRBD1. V trimming: 3 bases; J trimming: 3 bases; junction bases outside the gene matches: 7. The CDR3 runs 15 residues. Germline V CDR1 and CDR2: LGHNA, YNFKEQ. CDR3 sequence reads: CASSHAGTEKETQYF. The CDR3 nucleotides read TGTGCCAGCAGCCATGCAGGGACAGAGAAAGAGACCCAGTACTTC.

At least ten counts were recorded for this clonotype. V gene TRBV20-1 combines with J gene TRBJ1-4; D is perhaps TRBD1 (5 bases). The CDR3 is 14 amino acids. V lost 0 bases and J lost 8, with 13 bases in between. Germline V gene lookup returns CDR1 DFQATT and CDR2 SNEGSKA (reference sequence). CDR3 amino acids: CSARESRAYEKLFF. The CDR3 DNA sequence: TGCAGTGCTAGAGAATCCAGGGCATACGAAAAACTGTTTTTT.